What follows are 20 T cell receptor beta chains derived from one specimen sequenced in a study of TIL therapy for anti-PD-1-resistant metastatic lung cancer (dated by TCRdb to 2020 to 2023). The time point label here, explained by the study, means: pre-treatment sample, taken before nivolumab and TIL therapy. TCR beta CDR3 regions were amplified from genomic DNA by bias-controlled multiplex PCR with the immunoSEQ v3 hsTCRB kit. TCRdb provides this immuneACCESS table in a form limited to in-frame rearrangements. Some clones are lacking; in checked studies, under half of them reflect an unresolved V gene, and why the rest are absent is not known. This sample comprises tens of thousands of clones, 87% of them detected only once. The top ten constitute approximately 2.4% of the sample. Sequences were derived from blood, sampled at baseline. These receptors were taken from a person aged 30 to 80 with non-small cell lung cancer.

The V and J genes are TRBV7-8 and TRBJ2-5; D remains ambiguous. From germline, CDR1 is SGHVS and CDR2 FQNEAQ. V lost 5 bases to trimming and J lost 5 bases, with 15 bases between them. This CDR3 has 14 amino acids. Here the CDR3 DNA reads TGTGCCAGCAGCCCAATCTCAGTTTCGGAGACCCAGTACTTC. Its translation is CASSPISVSETQYF.

V usage is TRBV19 and J usage is TRBJ2-5; a weak D match, TRBD1 (7 bases). V lost 3 bases and J lost 5, with 16 bases in between. CDR1 is LNHDA, CDR2 SQIVND, per germline (reference sequence). The CDR3 has 15 amino acids. DNA of the CDR3: TGTGCCAGTAGTATCCGACAGGGAGGAAGGGAGACCCAGTACTTC. Translation gives CASSIRQGGRETQYF.

The V and J genes are TRBV5-6 and TRBJ2-2, with 13 bases matching TRBD2. The CDR3 runs to 17 residues. Trimming at V came to 3 bases and at J to 0 bases, leaving 2 bases not matched to a gene. In germline, CDR1 is SGHDT, CDR2 YYEEEE. The chain's CDR3 is CASSWGLAGPNTGELFF. For the CDR3, the DNA is TGTGCCAGCAGCTGGGGACTAGCGGGACCGAACACCGGGGAGCTGTTTTTT.

The genes are TRBV30 and TRBJ2-1; D is perhaps TRBD1 or TRBD2 (5 bases each). V lost 0 bases to trimming and J lost 9 bases, with 15 bases between them. The CDR3 consists of 14 residues. CDR1 is GTSNPN, CDR2 SVGIG, per germline (reference sequence). The CDR3, as DNA: TGTGCCTGGAGTGTACTCCGGGCGAGGGGTGAGCAGTTCTTC. Translation gives CAWSVLRARGEQFF.

The rearrangement links TRBV5-1 to TRBJ2-3; 8 nucleotides agree with TRBD2. V was pared by 2 bases and J by 2 bases, with 10 bases of the junction left unmatched. Per the germline V gene, CDR1 is SGHRS and CDR2 is YFSETQ. This CDR3 comprises 17 residues. The CDR3 DNA sequence: TGCGCCAGCAGCTTAACTACACTAGCGGAACTCACAGATACGCAGTATTTT. This sequence encodes CASSLTTLAELTDTQYF.

CDR3 bases: TGTGCCAGCAGCGTAAGCGGGGGGGTCGGGGAGCTGTTTTTT. Its protein product is CASSVSGGVGELFF. The chain joins TRBV9 to TRBJ2-2, with TRBD2 matching 10 bases. The J segment lost 7 bases and the V segment lost 1 base, leaving 1 base of the junction unmatched. Germline V lookup: CDR1 SGDLS, CDR2 YYNGEE. The CDR3 runs to 14 residues.

The chain joins TRBV27 to TRBJ1-5; D perhaps matches TRBD1 (5 bases). V shed 5 bases and J shed 3 bases, with 20 bases lying between them. Germline CDR1 MNHEY, CDR2 SMNVEV (reference sequence). The CDR3 has 17 residues. Here the CDR3 reads CASSPYARDPSNQPQHF. CDR3 nucleotide sequence: TGTGCCAGCAGTCCTTATGCCAGGGACCCTTCCAATCAGCCCCAGCATTTT.

The count of this clone is one. This chain connects TRBV28 to TRBJ1-6; 7 bases align to TRBD1. The germline gives CDR1 MDHEN, CDR2 SYDVKM. Trimming took 6 bases from V and 10 from J; bases not matched to a gene: 9. The CDR3 is 14 residues long. As DNA, the CDR3 is TGTGCCAGCAGGCCCAGGGGGGCTTGGTCACCCCTCCACTTT. It codes for CASRPRGAWSPLHF.

The chain couples TRBV6-1 to TRBJ1-2; possible D gene TRBD1, 5 bases. Germline V CDR1 and CDR2: MNHNS, SASEGT. The CDR3 is made up of 15 amino acids. V lost 2 bases and J lost 3, with 13 bases in between. CDR3 DNA sequence: TGTGCCAGCAGTGAACTGAGACAGCCCTACTATGGCTACACCTTC. As protein: CASSELRQPYYGYTF.

The J gene is TRBJ2-1, the V gene TRBV30, with a weak D call TRBD2 (6 bases). The CDR3 runs to 12 residues. The V end lost 3 bases, the J end lost 6 bases, and 9 bases lay between the germline ends. Germline CDR1 is GTSNPN and CDR2 is SVGIG (reference sequence). The CDR3 is CAWRGLFNEQFF. As DNA, the CDR3 is TGTGCCTGGAGGGGACTTTTCAATGAGCAGTTCTTC.

The V and J genes are TRBV6-4 and TRBJ2-2; D possibly corresponds to TRBD2 (5 bases). CDR1 and CDR2 from the germline V gene are MRHNA and SNTAGT. CDR3 length: 14 amino acids. Trimming took 0 bases from V and 5 from J, leaving 7 bases between them. The CDR3: CASSDSIATGELFF. CDR3 bases: TGTGCCAGCAGTGACTCTATAGCGACCGGGGAGCTGTTTTTT.

The chain employs TRBV7-9 and TRBJ2-7, with TRBD2 as a possible D gene (5 bases). Between the trimmed V and J ends, which lost 1 base and 5 bases, there was a span of 12 bases. CDR3 length: 14 amino acids. Per germline, CDR1 SEHNR and CDR2 FQNEAQ (reference sequence). The CDR3: CASSLVVAGHEQYF. The CDR3 bases are TGTGCCAGCAGCTTAGTGGTTGCGGGTCACGAGCAGTACTTC.

This clone was seen only once. This chain connects TRBV6-1 to TRBJ2-7; TRBD1 or TRBD2 may be the D gene (5 bases each). Germline lookup yields CDR1 MNHNS and CDR2 SASEGT. Trimming pared 3 bases from V and 3 bases from J, leaving 9 bases between. CDR3 length: 13 residues. CDR3 DNA sequence: TGTGCCAGCAGTGACAGGGCGGGCTACGAGCAGTACTTC. Translating gives CASSDRAGYEQYF.

This rearrangement joins TRBV10-1 to TRBJ1-2, with D unresolved. Trimming removed 0 bases at V and 7 bases at J, with 9 bases between. This CDR3 is 13 amino acids long. Germline assignment: CDR1 WNHNN and CDR2 SYGVQD (reference sequence). The CDR3 spells CASSESGTFGYTF. CDR3 DNA sequence: TGCGCCAGCAGTGAGTCGGGCACCTTTGGCTACACCTTC.

This chain connects TRBV7-3 to TRBJ2-2, with no clear D. The CDR3 covers 13 residues. Germline CDR1 reads SGHTA; CDR2 reads FQGTGA. The V end was cut by 5 bases, the J end by 4 bases, with 8 bases between. The CDR3: CASSIQPTGELFF. CDR3 DNA: TGTGCCAGCAGCATCCAGCCCACCGGGGAGCTGTTTTTT.

The V call is TRBV28, the J call TRBJ2-2; no clear D. The germline V gene has CDR1 MDHEN and CDR2 SYDVKM. Trimming shortened V by 2 bases and J by 5 bases, and 6 bases separated the two germline ends. This CDR3 comprises 13 residues. This CDR3 is CASSLKETGELFF. As DNA, the CDR3 is TGTGCCAGCAGTTTAAAGGAGACCGGGGAGCTGTTTTTT.

The chain uses TRBV29-1 and TRBJ2-7, with 11 bases aligning to TRBD2. In germline, CDR1 is SQVTM, CDR2 ANQGSEA. This CDR3 comprises 13 residues. V gave up 4 bases and J gave up 7 bases; unmatched junction bases: 6. As DNA, the CDR3 is TGCAGCGTTGCTCCGGGACTAGCGGAGGAGCAGTACTTC. This translates into CSVAPGLAEEQYF.

V and J are TRBV30 and TRBJ2-7, with D perhaps matching TRBD1 (6 bases). Deletions cut 2 bases from V and 3 bases from J, with 14 bases between. The germline V gene encodes CDR1 GTSNPN and CDR2 SVGIG (reference sequence). CDR3 length: 14 amino acids. The CDR3 region is CAWSPGQPYYEQYF. The CDR3 DNA reads as TGTGCCTGGAGTCCTGGACAGCCCTACTACGAGCAGTACTTC. The variable domain in full, completed from reference TRBV30 and TRBJ2-7, reads SQTIHQWPATLVQPVGSPLSLECTVEGTSNPNLYWYRQAAGRGLQLLFYSVGIGQISSEVPQNLSASRPQDRQFILSSKKLLLSDSGFYLCAWSPGQPYYEQYFGPGTRLTVT.

The rearrangement joins TRBV28 to TRBJ1-1, with D possibly TRBD1 on 5 matching bases. Trimming stripped 5 bases from V and 4 bases from J, with 14 bases between. The CDR3 spans 14 residues. Germline V gene sequence: CDR1 MDHEN, CDR2 SYDVKM. In nucleotides, the CDR3 is TGTGCCAGCAGTCAGGGAGGGTTAGGCACTGAAGCTTTCTTT. Amino acids: CASSQGGLGTEAFF.

V and J are TRBV1 and TRBJ1-1. TRBV1 is an annotated pseudogene. This CDR3 spans 16 amino acids. CDR3 protein: CTSSQVYGSMNTEAFF. CDR3 bases: TGCACCAGCAGCCAAGTTTATGGATCAATGAACACTGAAGCTTTCTTT.